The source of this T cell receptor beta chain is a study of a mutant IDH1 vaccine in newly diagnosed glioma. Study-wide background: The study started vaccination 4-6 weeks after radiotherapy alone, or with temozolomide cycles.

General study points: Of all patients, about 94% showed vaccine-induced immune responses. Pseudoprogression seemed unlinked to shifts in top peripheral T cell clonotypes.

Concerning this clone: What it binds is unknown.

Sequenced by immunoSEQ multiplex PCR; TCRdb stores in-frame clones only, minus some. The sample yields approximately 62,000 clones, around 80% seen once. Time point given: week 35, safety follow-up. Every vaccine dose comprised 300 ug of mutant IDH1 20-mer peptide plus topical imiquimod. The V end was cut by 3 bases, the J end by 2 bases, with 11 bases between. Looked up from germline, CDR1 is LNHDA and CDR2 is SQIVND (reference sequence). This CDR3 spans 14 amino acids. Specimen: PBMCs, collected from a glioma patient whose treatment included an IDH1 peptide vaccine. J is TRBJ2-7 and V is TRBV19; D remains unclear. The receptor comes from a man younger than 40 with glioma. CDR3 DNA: TGTGCCAGTAGTATGGTCCTGTCGACCTACGAGCAGTACTTC. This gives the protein CASSMVLSTYEQYF.